These 30 T cell receptor beta chains were all obtained from the same sample, sequenced in a study of blood T cell repertoires in COVID-19. TCRdb's table, derived via immunoSEQ multiplex PCR, lists solely in-frame clones and lacks some. The sample has 230,000 or so clones; nearly 90% are singletons. The sample was peripheral blood. These receptors all come from a woman aged 60 to 75 with COVID-19, enrolled during active disease.

The V call is TRBV7-3, the J call TRBJ2-3; perhaps TRBD1 as D (6 bases). The CDR3 length is 14 residues. V was pared by 4 bases and J by 6 bases, with 14 bases between. Germline loops: CDR1 SGHTA, CDR2 FQGTGA. The chain's CDR3 is CASSSPGGADTQYF. For the CDR3, the DNA is TGTGCCAGCAGCTCACCTGGGGGCGCGGATACGCAGTATTTT.

J is TRBJ2-2 and V is TRBV9; 9 positions agree with TRBD1. CDR3 length: 15 amino acids. Germline CDR1 and CDR2: SGDLS and YYNGEE. V was clipped by 4 bases and J by 6 bases; unmatched bases: 7. This CDR3 is CASSPQGAQAGELFF. The CDR3 bases are TGTGCCAGCAGCCCACAGGGGGCGCAGGCCGGGGAGCTGTTTTTT.

The chain couples TRBV18 to TRBJ1-5; TRBD1 matches at 8 bases. J gave up 1 base and V 3 bases, and 5 bases lay outside the gene matches. CDR3 length: 16 residues. Germline loops: CDR1 KGHSH, CDR2 LQKENI. The CDR3 bases are TGTGCCAGCTCACCTCAAAGACAGGGGAGCAATCAGCCCCAGCATTTT. Protein product: CASSPQRQGSNQPQHF.

About this clone: The junction departs from the called germline gene at one end, perhaps through a read error. The chain links TRBV9 to TRBJ1-2; 10 bases are shared with TRBD1. This CDR3 is built from 11 residues. From germline, CDR1 is SGDLS and CDR2 YYNGEE. CDR3 residues: CASSGRQGASF. The CDR3 nucleotides read TGTGCCAGCAGCGGGCGACAGGGGGCCTCCTTC.

This chain links TRBV12-5 with TRBJ1-3, with D hard to call. This CDR3 region has 15 residues. Deletions cut 4 bases from V and 2 bases from J, with 12 bases between. From germline, CDR1 is LGHNT and CDR2 FRNRAP. The CDR3 sequence is CASGSGDIAGNTIYF. The CDR3 region has the DNA TGTGCTAGTGGTTCCGGGGATATCGCTGGAAACACCATATATTTT.

V gene TRBV9 combines with J gene TRBJ1-6; no reliable D call. The germline CDR1 and CDR2 sequences are SGDLS and YYNGEE. The CDR3 covers 17 residues. V was shortened by 0 bases and J by 0 bases, with 10 bases between the two germline ends. The CDR3 loop is CASSVGLGSSYNSPLHF. CDR3 sequence (DNA): TGTGCCAGCAGCGTAGGTCTGGGGAGCTCCTATAATTCACCCCTCCACTTT.

V is TRBV7-2 and J is TRBJ1-6, with D uncertain. Trimming removed 5 bases from V and 4 bases from J, with 3 bases in between. CDR1 is SGHTA, CDR2 FQGNSA, per germline. CDR3 length equals 12 residues. CDR3 protein: CASSPYNSPLHF. For the CDR3, the DNA is TGTGCCAGCAGCCCATATAATTCACCCCTCCACTTT. Full variable domain (missing parts from reference TRBV7-2 and TRBJ1-6): GAGVSQSPSNKVTEKGKDVELRCDPISGHTALYWYRQSLGQGLEFLIYFQGNSAPDKSGLPSDRFSAERTGGSVSTLTIQRTQQEDSAVYLCASSPYNSPLHFGNGTRLTVT.

This clone showed up just once. The V gene is TRBV12-5, the J gene TRBJ2-3; D is uncertain. The CDR3 loop spans 13 amino acids. V was shortened by 7 bases and J by 6 bases, with 14 bases between the two germline ends. CDR1 is LGHNT, CDR2 FRNRAP, per germline. This chain's CDR3 is CASARSGSDTQYF. The CDR3 nucleotides are TGTGCTAGTGCCCGCAGTGGTTCGGATACGCAGTATTTT.

The chain carries TRBV9 and TRBJ2-5; D is perhaps TRBD1 (6 bases). The V gene's germline CDR1 is SGDLS and CDR2 YYNGEE. The CDR3 contains 15 residues. Trimming removed 0 bases from V and 3 bases from J, with 12 bases in between. The CDR3 sequence is CASSVGGHGEETQYF. CDR3 nucleotide sequence: TGTGCCAGCAGCGTAGGGGGACACGGGGAAGAGACCCAGTACTTC.

The rearrangement joins TRBV3-1 (or the pseudogene TRBV3-2) to TRBJ1-1, with TRBD1 as a possible D gene (5 bases). The length of the CDR3 is 14 residues. Trimming cost V 4 bases and J 1 base, with 10 bases left between them. Germline V lookup: CDR1 LGHDT, CDR2 YNNKEL (reference sequence). CDR3 bases: TGTGCCAGCAGCCGGGGGGACGCGAACACTGAAGCTTTCTTT. Protein: CASSRGDANTEAFF.

The rearrangement uses TRBV25-1 and TRBJ1-6, with TRBD1 identical over 10 bases. Germline CDR1 MGHDK, CDR2 SYGVNS. The CDR3 extends over 16 amino acids. V trimming: 3 bases; J trimming: 7 bases; junction bases outside the gene matches: 6. CDR3 in DNA: TGTGCCAGCAGTGACCGACAGGGGGCGATGAATTCACCCCTCCACTTT. Translation: CASSDRQGAMNSPLHF.

J is TRBJ2-2 and V is TRBV10-3, with D possibly being TRBD1 (6 bases). Germline CDR1 ENHRY, CDR2 SYGVKD. V lost 4 bases to trimming and J lost 7 bases, with 7 bases between them. The CDR3 totals 12 residues. CDR3 protein: CAISGGGGELFF. For the CDR3, the DNA is TGTGCCATCAGTGGAGGGGGCGGGGAGCTGTTTTTT.

This chain links TRBV19 with TRBJ1-1, with D possibly being TRBD1 (6 bases). Trimming removed 1 base from V and 3 bases from J, with 12 bases in between. The V gene's germline CDR1 is LNHDA and CDR2 SQIVND (reference sequence). The CDR3 spans 15 residues. CDR3 nucleotides: TGTGCCAGTAGTATAGGGGGGCGAAGGGACACTGAAGCTTTCTTT. Encoded protein: CASSIGGRRDTEAFF. Drawing the rest from reference TRBV19 and TRBJ1-1, the complete variable domain is DGGITQSPKYLFRKEGQNVTLSCEQNLNHDAMYWYRQDPGQGLRLIYYSQIVNDFQKGDIAEGYSVSREKKESFPLTVTSAQKNPTAFYLCASSIGGRRDTEAFFGQGTRLTVV.

This chain uses TRBV11-2 with TRBJ2-4; TRBD1 matches 9 bases. Looked up from germline, CDR1 is SGHAT and CDR2 is FQNNGV. The CDR3 extends over 14 amino acids. V gave up 5 bases and J gave up 4 bases; unmatched junction bases: 3. CDR3 region: CASSPGQGKNIQYF. In DNA form, the CDR3 reads TGTGCCAGCAGCCCTGGACAGGGGAAAAACATTCAGTACTTC.

J is TRBJ2-1 and V is TRBV6-6; D possibly corresponds to TRBD2 (6 bases). The germline V gene has CDR1 MNHNY and CDR2 SVGAGI (reference sequence). V was trimmed by 2 bases and J by 0 bases, leaving 8 bases between them. The CDR3 consists of 15 residues. This CDR3 reads CASSYPSASYNEQFF. For the CDR3, the DNA is TGTGCCAGCAGTTACCCTAGCGCCTCCTACAATGAGCAGTTCTTC.

This chain links TRBV7-3 with TRBJ1-1; 8 bases fit TRBD1. The CDR3 length is 16 residues. The junction had 13 bases not matched to a gene; V was cut back by 5 bases and J by 5 bases. Germline V gene lookup returns CDR1 SGHTA and CDR2 FQGTGA. The CDR3: CASSLLAGQGRTEAFF. Written as DNA, the CDR3 is TGTGCCAGCAGCCTCCTAGCTGGACAGGGCCGTACTGAAGCTTTCTTT.

The V gene is TRBV5-1, the J gene TRBJ2-3; 15 bases align to TRBD2. CDR1 SGHRS and CDR2 YFSETQ come from the germline V gene. The V gene end was trimmed by 2 bases and the J gene end by 3 bases; junction bases not matched to a gene: 10. CDR3 size: 19 residues. CDR3 residues: CASSLGRGLAGGQTDTQYF. CDR3 in DNA: TGCGCCAGCAGCTTAGGGCGCGGACTAGCGGGGGGGCAGACAGATACGCAGTATTTT.

J is TRBJ1-5 and V is TRBV7-2; perhaps TRBD1 as D (6 bases). CDR3 length: 15 amino acids. The germline V and J ends were trimmed by 1 base and 4 bases, with 11 bases remaining between them. Germline V gives CDR1 SGHTA, CDR2 FQGNSA. CDR3 in amino acids: CASSLDTGINQPQHF. The CDR3 DNA follows: TGTGCCAGCAGCTTAGATACAGGGATTAATCAGCCCCAGCATTTT.

This rearrangement joins TRBV5-8 to TRBJ2-6; TRBD1 matches at 8 bases. The germline V gene encodes CDR1 SGHTS and CDR2 YDEGEE. This CDR3 spans 16 amino acids. V trimming: 2 bases; J trimming: 2 bases; junction bases outside the gene matches: 3. CDR3 amino acids: CASSFTTGAGANVLTF. In DNA form, the CDR3 reads TGTGCCAGCAGCTTCACGACAGGGGCTGGGGCCAACGTCCTGACTTTC. Drawing the rest from reference TRBV5-8 and TRBJ2-6, the complete variable domain is EAGVTQSPTHLIKTRGQQATLRCSPISGHTSVYWYQQALGLGLQFLLWYDEGEERNRGNFPPRFSGRQFPNYSSELNVNALELEDSALYLCASSFTTGAGANVLTFGAGSRLTVL.

This chain links TRBV2 with TRBJ1-2; D remains ambiguous. This CDR3 is 14 amino acids long. CDR1 and CDR2 from the germline V gene are SNHLY and FYNNEI. The V gene lost 2 bases and the J gene lost 6 bases, with 13 bases spanning the gap. The CDR3 DNA sequence: TGTGCCAGCAGTGAAATGGGCAGTCCGGATGGCTACACCTTC. Translated: CASSEMGSPDGYTF.

The chain couples TRBV7-9 to TRBJ2-7, with 9 bases aligning to TRBD1. J gave up 3 bases and V 4 bases, and 4 bases lay outside the gene matches. Germline loops: CDR1 SEHNR, CDR2 FQNEAQ (reference sequence). This CDR3 has 14 residues. The CDR3 region has the DNA TGTGCCAGCAGCTCTGGACAGGGGATCTACGAGCAGTACTTC. Encoded protein: CASSSGQGIYEQYF.

A single count supports this clone. CDR3 bases: TGTGCCAGTAGTCTCCTGGGGGGGAATGAGCAGTTCTTC. Translation: CASSLLGGNEQFF. This chain links TRBV19 with TRBJ2-1; 7 bases line up with TRBD2. CDR3 size: 13 residues. Germline V gene sequence: CDR1 LNHDA, CDR2 SQIVND (reference sequence). J lost 7 bases, V lost 5 bases, and 5 bases had no gene match.

Note on this clone: A junction boundary mismatches the germline segment, possibly from a read error. The V gene is TRBV10-1, the J gene TRBJ1-5; 7 nucleotides line up with TRBD1. CDR1 and CDR2 from the germline V gene are WNHNN and SYGVQD (reference sequence). There are 14 residues in the CDR3. CDR3 coding DNA: TGCGTCAGCAGGGGACAGATTAGCAATCAGCCCCAGCATTTT. This translates into CVSRGQISNQPQHF.

The J gene is TRBJ1-2, the V gene TRBV5-4; possible D gene TRBD1, 6 bases. The germline gives CDR1 SGHNT, CDR2 YYREEE (reference sequence). With 0 bases removed from V and 4 bases from J, the gap between germline ends came to 13 bases. This CDR3 region has 15 residues. DNA for the CDR3: TGTGCCAGCAGCTTGGATCTGGGGGCGATCTATGGCTACACCTTC. Translating it yields CASSLDLGAIYGYTF. Filled out from reference TRBV5-4 and TRBJ1-2, the complete variable domain reads ETGVTQSPTHLIKTRGQQVTLRCSSQSGHNTVSWYQQALGQGPQFIFQYYREEENGRGNFPPRFSGLQFPNYSSELNVNALELDDSALYLCASSLDLGAIYGYTFGSGTRLTVV.

The chain joins TRBV15 to TRBJ2-7; 7 positions match TRBD1. Per germline, CDR1 LNHNV and CDR2 YYDKDF (reference sequence). This CDR3 region has 16 residues. V lost 1 base and J lost 3; bases outside the gene matches: 9. This chain's CDR3 is CATSRVRTGLDYEQYF. The CDR3 bases are TGTGCCACCAGCAGAGTAAGGACAGGACTCGACTACGAGCAGTACTTC.

This rearrangement joins TRBV6-6 to TRBJ1-6; 11 bases map to TRBD1. J was trimmed by 14 bases and V by 2 bases; bases with no gene match: 8. Germline lookup yields CDR1 MNHNY and CDR2 SVGAGI (reference sequence). The CDR3 runs to 15 residues. The chain's CDR3 is CASSYPGQGGFTLHF. In DNA form, the CDR3 reads TGTGCCAGCAGTTACCCGGGACAGGGGGGATTCACCCTCCACTTT.

The rearrangement links TRBV19 to TRBJ1-5; no clear D gene. This CDR3 is 16 amino acids long. The germline V and J ends were trimmed by 3 bases and 1 base, with 13 bases remaining between them. The V gene's germline CDR1 is LNHDA and CDR2 SQIVND (reference sequence). CDR3 DNA sequence: TGTGCCAGTAGTATCCTCGGGGAAGGGAGCAATCAGCCCCAGCATTTT. It codes for CASSILGEGSNQPQHF.

Here the CDR3 reads CASSHGAGGPQFF. The CDR3 region has the DNA TGTGCCAGCAGTCATGGAGCGGGGGGGCCGCAGTTCTTC. This rearrangement joins TRBV12-3 or TRBV12-4 to TRBJ2-1; 10 bases line up with TRBD2. The CDR3 consists of 13 residues. With 5 bases clipped from V and 12 bases from J, the junction kept 7 bases outside the gene matches.

The V call is TRBV24-1, the J call TRBJ1-2; TRBD1 matches at 7 bases. The CDR3 sequence is 13 residues long. V lost 3 bases, J lost 8 bases, and 5 bases stayed unmatched. In germline, CDR1 is KGHDR, CDR2 SFDVKD. CDR3 protein: CATSDATGWGYTF. In DNA, the CDR3 is TGTGCCACCAGTGATGCGACAGGGTGGGGCTACACCTTC.

The genes are TRBV15 and TRBJ1-4; 7 nucleotides match TRBD1. There are 15 residues in the CDR3. The trim removed 3 bases at V and 7 bases at J, leaving 8 bases unmatched. CDR1 and CDR2 (germline): LNHNV, YYDKDF (reference sequence). CDR3 bases: TGTGCCACCAGCAGCCAGACAGGGCGGCGTGAAAAACTGTTTTTT. The encoded protein is CATSSQTGRREKLFF.